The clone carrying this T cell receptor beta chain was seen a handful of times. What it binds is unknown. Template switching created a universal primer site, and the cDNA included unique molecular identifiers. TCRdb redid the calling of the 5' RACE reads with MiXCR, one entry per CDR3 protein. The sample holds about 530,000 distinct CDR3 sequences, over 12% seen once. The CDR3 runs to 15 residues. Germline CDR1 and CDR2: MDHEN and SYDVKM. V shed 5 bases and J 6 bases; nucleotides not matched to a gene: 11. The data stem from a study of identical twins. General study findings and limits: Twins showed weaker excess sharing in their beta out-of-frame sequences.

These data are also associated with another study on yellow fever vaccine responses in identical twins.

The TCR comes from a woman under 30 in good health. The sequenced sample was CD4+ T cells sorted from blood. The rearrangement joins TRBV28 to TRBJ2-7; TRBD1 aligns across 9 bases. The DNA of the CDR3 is TGTGCCAGCAGTCCCCAGGGACAGGGACATGGCGAGCAGTACTTC. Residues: CASSPQGQGHGEQYF. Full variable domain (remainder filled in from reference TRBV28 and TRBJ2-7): DVKVTQSSRYLVKRTGEKVFLECVQDMDHENMFWYRQDPGLGLRLIYFSYDVKMKEKGDIPEGYSVSREKKERFSLILESASTNQTSMYLCASSPQGQGHGEQYFGPGTRLTVT.